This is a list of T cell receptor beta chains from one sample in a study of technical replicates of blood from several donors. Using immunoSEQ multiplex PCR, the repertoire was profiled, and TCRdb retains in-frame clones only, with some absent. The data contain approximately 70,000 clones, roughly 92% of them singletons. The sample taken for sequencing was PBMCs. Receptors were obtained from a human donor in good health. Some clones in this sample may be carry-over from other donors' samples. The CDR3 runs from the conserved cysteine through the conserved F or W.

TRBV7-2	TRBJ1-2	CASSLSAGGRYGYTF
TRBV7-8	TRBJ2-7	CASSLGMGALEQYF
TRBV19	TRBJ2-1	CASSHSMNEQFF
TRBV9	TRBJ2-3	CASGVSRLADTQYF
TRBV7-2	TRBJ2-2	CASSAPLTSGRARELFF
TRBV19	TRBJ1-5	CASSRTSRGASDYSNQPQHF
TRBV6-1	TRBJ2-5	CASISDPRLAQYF
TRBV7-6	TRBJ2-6	CASSGTSALLQGANVLTF
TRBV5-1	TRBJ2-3	CASSPTPSGLASTDTQYF
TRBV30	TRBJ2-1	CAWRGRAGVPIIF
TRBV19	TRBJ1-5	CASRVREGAGNQPQHF
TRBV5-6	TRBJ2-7	CASSLGSNNEQYF
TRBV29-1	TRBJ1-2	CSVSGTGPGGYTF
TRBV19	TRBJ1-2	CASSNQGRGYTF
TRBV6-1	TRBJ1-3	CASSPPSGNTIYF
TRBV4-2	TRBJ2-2	CASSQGLAAVELFF
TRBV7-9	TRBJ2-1	CASSLELTSLNEQFF
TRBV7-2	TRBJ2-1	CASSFFDEQFF
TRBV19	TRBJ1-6	CASSTLYNSPLHF
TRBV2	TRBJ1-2	CASSRQGPNYGYTF
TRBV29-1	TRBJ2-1	CSVEDRVHEQFF
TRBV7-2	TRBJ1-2	CASSQGQNYGYTF